Listed below are T cell receptor beta chains from one sample, sequenced in a study of sequential checkpoint blockade in melanoma. Only in-frame clones appear in the TCRdb table, and some are missing; sequencing was by immunoSEQ multiplex PCR. Found here are approximately 18,000 clones, roughly two thirds of them singletons; the top ten hold about a fifth. The sample in question was CD8+ T cells sorted from blood (inferred from file names), obtained from a patient given nivolumab and ipilimumab in sequence. These receptors were obtained from a human donor with melanoma. The CDR3 runs from the conserved cysteine through the conserved F or W. Each record gives: clone size, J gene, V gene, D gene, CDR3 protein, CDR3 DNA. The D gene is left open where the match is weak. Size is omitted from some rows. Given values are once, few, many or a class for expanded clones.

clone_size: NA
j_call: TRBJ1-1
v_call: TRBV5-4
d_call: NA
cdr3_aa: CASSHHTENTEAFF
cdr3_nt: TGTGCCAGCAGCCATCATACAGAGAACACTGAAGCTTTCTTT

clone_size: NA
j_call: TRBJ2-7
v_call: TRBV6-6
d_call: NA
cdr3_aa: CASSRGAYEQYF
cdr3_nt: TGTGCCAGCAGCCGGGGGGCTTACGAGCAGTACTTC

clone_size: NA
j_call: TRBJ2-7
v_call: TRBV6-4
d_call: TRBD2
cdr3_aa: CASATSGASYEQYF
cdr3_nt: TGTGCCAGCGCAACTAGCGGGGCCTCCTACGAGCAGTACTTC

clone_size: NA
j_call: TRBJ1-5
v_call: TRBV4-1
d_call: NA
cdr3_aa: CASSQVGDQPQHF
cdr3_nt: TGCGCCAGCAGCCAAGTGGGCGATCAGCCCCAGCATTTT

clone_size: NA
j_call: TRBJ1-1
v_call: TRBV7-9
d_call: NA
cdr3_aa: CASSLGLVGANTEAFF
cdr3_nt: TGTGCCAGCAGCTTAGGGCTGGTGGGGGCGAACACTGAAGCTTTCTTT

clone_size: NA
j_call: TRBJ2-5
v_call: TRBV27
d_call: TRBD2
cdr3_aa: CASSSTSGLAWETQYF
cdr3_nt: TGTGCCAGCAGTTCAACTTCGGGACTAGCGTGGGAGACCCAGTACTTC

clone_size: NA
j_call: TRBJ2-7
v_call: TRBV7-9
d_call: TRBD2
cdr3_aa: CASSSGLASEQYF
cdr3_nt: TGTGCCAGCAGCTCGGGACTAGCGTCCGAGCAGTACTTC

clone_size: once
j_call: TRBJ2-3
v_call: TRBV6-4
d_call: NA
cdr3_aa: CASSHSSGADTQYF
cdr3_nt: TGTGCCAGCAGTCACAGCTCCGGCGCAGATACGCAGTATTTT

clone_size: NA
j_call: TRBJ1-6
v_call: TRBV6-5
d_call: TRBD1
cdr3_aa: CASRPRDSYNSPLHF
cdr3_nt: TGTGCCAGCAGGCCTCGGGACAGCTATAATTCACCCCTCCACTTT

clone_size: NA
j_call: TRBJ2-7
v_call: TRBV11-2
d_call: TRBD2
cdr3_aa: CASSLLAGGPSYEQYF
cdr3_nt: TGTGCCAGCAGCTTGCTAGCGGGAGGTCCCTCCTACGAGCAGTACTTC

clone_size: many
j_call: TRBJ1-5
v_call: TRBV4-1
d_call: NA
cdr3_aa: CASSQEFRFNQPQHF
cdr3_nt: TGCGCCAGCAGCCAAGAGTTCAGATTCAATCAGCCCCAGCATTTT

clone_size: few
j_call: TRBJ2-7
v_call: TRBV9
d_call: TRBD1
cdr3_aa: CASSARTGLEQYF
cdr3_nt: TGTGCCAGCAGCGCCCGGACAGGCCTCGAGCAGTACTTC

clone_size: NA
j_call: TRBJ1-2
v_call: TRBV5-6
d_call: NA
cdr3_aa: CASSLRTNFYGYTF
cdr3_nt: TGTGCCAGCAGCTTGCGGACAAACTTTTATGGCTACACCTTC

clone_size: NA
j_call: TRBJ2-7
v_call: TRBV10-3
d_call: TRBD1
cdr3_aa: CAISELDRFPYEQYF
cdr3_nt: TGTGCCATCAGTGAGTTGGACAGGTTCCCCTACGAGCAGTACTTC

clone_size: NA
j_call: TRBJ2-7
v_call: TRBV23-1
d_call: TRBD2
cdr3_aa: CASSQWEGPAEQYF
cdr3_nt: TGCGCCAGCAGTCAATGGGAGGGGCCCGCGGAGCAGTACTTC

clone_size: NA
j_call: TRBJ1-2
v_call: TRBV2
d_call: NA
cdr3_aa: CASSEWGADLSYTF
cdr3_nt: TGTGCCAGCAGTGAGTGGGGCGCCGATTTGAGCTACACCTTC

clone_size: NA
j_call: TRBJ2-6
v_call: TRBV27
d_call: NA
cdr3_aa: CASITGPGANVLTF
cdr3_nt: TGTGCCAGTATTACAGGGCCCGGGGCCAACGTCCTGACTTTC

clone_size: few
j_call: TRBJ2-1
v_call: TRBV19
d_call: NA
cdr3_aa: CASSIRDSYNEQFF
cdr3_nt: TGTGCCAGTAGTATCCGGGATTCCTACAATGAGCAGTTCTTC

clone_size: NA
j_call: TRBJ1-1
v_call: TRBV5-1
d_call: NA
cdr3_aa: CASSRGVTEAFF
cdr3_nt: TGCGCCAGCAGCCGGGGGGTCACTGAAGCTTTCTTT

clone_size: NA
j_call: TRBJ2-7
v_call: TRBV7-8
d_call: TRBD2
cdr3_aa: CASSLGLAGYEQYF
cdr3_nt: TGTGCCAGCAGCCTGGGACTAGCGGGGTACGAGCAGTACTTC

clone_size: NA
j_call: TRBJ1-2
v_call: TRBV5-6
d_call: NA
cdr3_aa: CASSLGGQTYSGYGYTF
cdr3_nt: TGTGCCAGCAGCTTGGGTGGACAAACCTATAGTGGCTATGGCTACACCTTC

clone_size: NA
j_call: TRBJ2-7
v_call: TRBV11-3
d_call: NA
cdr3_aa: CASSSGEQYF
cdr3_nt: TGTGCCAGCAGCTCGGGCGAGCAGTACTTC

clone_size: NA
j_call: TRBJ2-7
v_call: TRBV4-1
d_call: TRBD2
cdr3_aa: CASSQDRGGAYEQYF
cdr3_nt: TGCGCCAGCAGCCAAGATCGGGGGGGGGCCTACGAGCAGTACTTC

clone_size: NA
j_call: TRBJ1-1
v_call: TRBV7-9
d_call: TRBD1
cdr3_aa: CASQGARGEAFF
cdr3_nt: TGTGCCAGCCAGGGGGCGCGGGGTGAAGCTTTCTTT

clone_size: NA
j_call: TRBJ2-7
v_call: TRBV7-9
d_call: TRBD1
cdr3_aa: CASSIPGQAYEQYF
cdr3_nt: TGTGCCAGCAGCATCCCGGGACAGGCGTACGAGCAGTACTTC

clone_size: once
j_call: TRBJ1-1
v_call: TRBV7-9
d_call: TRBD1
cdr3_aa: CASSSRDRNTEAFF
cdr3_nt: TGTGCCAGCAGCTCGCGGGACAGGAACACTGAAGCTTTCTTT

clone_size: NA
j_call: TRBJ1-2
v_call: TRBV28
d_call: TRBD1
cdr3_aa: CASSLLSSDRGYGYTF
cdr3_nt: TGTGCCAGCAGTTTATTATCGTCGGACAGGGGTTATGGCTACACCTTC

clone_size: NA
j_call: TRBJ2-7
v_call: TRBV5-6
d_call: TRBD1
cdr3_aa: CASSLVGQGWVDEQYF
cdr3_nt: TGTGCCAGCAGCTTGGTCGGACAGGGATGGGTGGACGAGCAGTACTTC

clone_size: once
j_call: TRBJ2-7
v_call: TRBV13
d_call: NA
cdr3_aa: CASSLVTGSSYEQYF
cdr3_nt: TGTGCCAGCAGCTTAGTGACAGGTAGCTCCTACGAGCAGTACTTC

clone_size: NA
j_call: TRBJ2-7
v_call: TRBV5-2
d_call: NA
cdr3_aa: CASSVGQGSEQYF
cdr3_nt: NA